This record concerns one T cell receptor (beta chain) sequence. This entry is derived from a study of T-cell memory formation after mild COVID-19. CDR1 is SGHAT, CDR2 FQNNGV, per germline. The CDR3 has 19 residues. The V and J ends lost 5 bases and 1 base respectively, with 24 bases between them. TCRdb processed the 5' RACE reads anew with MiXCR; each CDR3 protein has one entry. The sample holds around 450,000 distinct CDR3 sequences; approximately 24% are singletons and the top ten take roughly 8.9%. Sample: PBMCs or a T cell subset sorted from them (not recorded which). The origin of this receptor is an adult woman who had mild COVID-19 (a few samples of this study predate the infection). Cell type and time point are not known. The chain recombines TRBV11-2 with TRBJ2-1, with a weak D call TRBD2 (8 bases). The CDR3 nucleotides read TGTGCCAGCAGCCGCAGGGGGGGAGCGGGAGTAAGTTCCTACAATGAGCAGTTCTTC. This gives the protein CASSRRGGAGVSSYNEQFF.